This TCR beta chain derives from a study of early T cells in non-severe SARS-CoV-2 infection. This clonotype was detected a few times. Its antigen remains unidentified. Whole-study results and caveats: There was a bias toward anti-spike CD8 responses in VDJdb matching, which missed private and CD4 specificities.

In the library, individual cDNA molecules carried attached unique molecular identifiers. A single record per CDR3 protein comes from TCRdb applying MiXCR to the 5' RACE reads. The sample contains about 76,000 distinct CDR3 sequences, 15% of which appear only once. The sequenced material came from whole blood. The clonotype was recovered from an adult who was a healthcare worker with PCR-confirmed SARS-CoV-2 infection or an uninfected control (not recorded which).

CDR3 residues: CAWGLAGALNEQFF. The CDR3 DNA sequence: TGTGCCTGGGGATTAGCGGGAGCTTTGAATGAGCAGTTCTTC. This sequence joins TRBV30 and TRBJ2-1; 9 positions match TRBD2. Germline CDR1 reads GTSNPN; CDR2 reads SVGIG (reference sequence). The ends lost 5 bases at V and 7 bases at J; junction bases unmatched: 9. This CDR3 has 14 amino acids.